What follows are 18 T cell receptor beta chains derived from one specimen sequenced in a study of response to subunit inactivated influenza vaccine. TCRdb independently ran MiXCR on the RT-PCR reads; one entry per CDR3 protein. The profile shows about 180,000 distinct CDR3 sequences, 7.5% to 10% of them singletons. The starting material was non-naive T cells sorted from PBMCs, obtained on the day of vaccination. The receptors derive from a man aged 50-59 years who received an inactivated influenza vaccine.

This clonotype was found a few times. The chain recombines TRBV5-6 with TRBJ1-5; perhaps TRBD1 as D (5 bases). V was cut by 3 bases and J by 5 bases, with 18 bases left in between. Germline V CDR1 and CDR2: SGHDT, YYEEEE. The CDR3 consists of 16 residues. The chain's CDR3 is CASSSFLFQGYQPQHF. CDR3 in DNA: TGTGCCAGCAGCTCCTTCCTATTCCAGGGTTATCAGCCCCAGCATTTT.

In its sample, this clonotype was seen a few times. The chain has TRBV4-2 and TRBJ2-5; D remains ambiguous. Trimming removed 2 bases from V and 2 bases from J, with 9 bases in between. This CDR3 has 14 amino acids. CDR1 and CDR2 from the germline V gene are LGHNA and YNFKEQ. This CDR3 reads CASSQFRSQETQYF. Here the CDR3 DNA reads TGTGCCAGCAGCCAATTCAGAAGTCAAGAGACCCAGTACTTC.

This clonotype was picked up a small number of times. The chain links TRBV4-2 to TRBJ2-5; D is possibly TRBD1 or TRBD2 (5 bases each). The CDR3 is made up of 18 amino acids. Germline V gene data show CDR1 as LGHNA and CDR2 as YNFKEQ. V was clipped by 3 bases and J by 9 bases, with 29 bases between them. In DNA, the CDR3 is TGTGCCAGCAGCCACCCCTCGATGATCCGGGGCGGCCCCAGGGCCCAGTACTTC. It specifies CASSHPSMIRGGPRAQYF.

V is TRBV6-5 and J is TRBJ2-2; 8 bases agree with TRBD2. V dropped 0 bases and J dropped 6; count of bases not matched to a gene: 0. CDR3 length: 14 residues. The germline gives CDR1 MNHEY, CDR2 SVGAGI. In DNA form, the CDR3 reads TGTGCCAGCAGTTACTCGACTAGCGCCGGGGAGCTGTTTTTT. The encoded protein is CASSYSTSAGELFF.

This clonotype was seen only a few times. The chain has TRBV6-1 and TRBJ1-1; the D gene is possibly TRBD1 (5 bases). Trimming removed 4 bases at V and 4 bases at J, with 19 bases between. This CDR3 is built from 16 residues. The germline CDR1 and CDR2 sequences are MNHNS and SASEGT. CDR3: CASSAGSGRRGTEAFF. CDR3 DNA sequence: TGTGCCAGCAGTGCAGGGTCGGGACGCCGCGGCACTGAAGCTTTCTTT.

This clonotype was counted between two and nine times. The chain uses TRBV6-2 or TRBV6-3 and TRBJ1-6; D ambiguous. Looked up from germline, CDR1 is MNHEY and CDR2 is SVGEGT. Trimming left V 3 bases short and J 0 bases short, with 15 bases between. The CDR3 is 18 amino acids. CDR3 residues: CASSYASSRSSYNSPLHF. The CDR3 nucleotides read TGTGCCAGCAGTTATGCTTCATCCAGGAGCTCCTATAATTCACCCCTCCACTTT.

In its sample, this clonotype was seen once. J is TRBJ2-5 and V is TRBV5-1; 7 bases map to TRBD1. This CDR3 has 14 amino acids. CDR1 SGHRS and CDR2 YFSETQ come from the germline V gene. The ends lost 3 bases at V and 4 bases at J; junction bases unmatched: 6. The CDR3 sequence: CASSWRQGVETQYF. The CDR3, as DNA: TGCGCCAGCAGCTGGCGACAGGGAGTAGAGACCCAGTACTTC. Drawing the rest from reference TRBV5-1 and TRBJ2-5, the complete variable domain is KAGVTQTPRYLIKTRGQQVTLSCSPISGHRSVSWYQQTPGQGLQFLFEYFSETQRNKGNFPGRFSGRQFSNSRSEMNVSTLELGDSALYLCASSWRQGVETQYFGPGTRLLVL.

The V call is TRBV7-8, the J call TRBJ1-2; D unresolved. Germline values: CDR1 SGHVS, CDR2 FQNEAQ. Trimming removed 5 bases from V and 4 bases from J, with 23 bases in between. The CDR3 totals 17 residues. Here the CDR3 reads CASSAWTDTPLGYGYTF. The CDR3 DNA is TGTGCCAGCAGCGCCTGGACGGATACACCCTTAGGCTATGGCTACACCTTC.

This clonotype came up many times. The J gene is TRBJ2-2, the V gene TRBV7-9; D is unresolved. Germline CDR1 and CDR2: SEHNR and FQNEAQ (reference sequence). The ends were cut back, 7 bases at V and 3 bases at J, with 6 bases in the middle. This CDR3 region has 12 residues. CDR3 sequence (DNA): TGTGCCAGCATGGCGGACACCGGGGAGCTGTTTTTT. As protein: CASMADTGELFF.

The V and J genes are TRBV2 and TRBJ2-3; D is unclear. CDR3 size: 10 residues. Trimming cost V 10 bases and J 5 bases, with 7 bases left between them. CDR1 is SNHLY and CDR2 is FYNNEI in the germline V gene. DNA for the CDR3: TGTGCCATCGAGGAAGATACGCAGTATTTT. Its translation is CAIEEDTQYF.

The rearrangement joins TRBV7-2 to TRBJ2-1; 10 nucleotides agree with TRBD2. The V gene's germline CDR1 is SGHTA and CDR2 FQGNSA. This CDR3 is built from 14 residues. V dropped 5 bases and J dropped 9; count of bases not matched to a gene: 7. The CDR3 sequence is CASSLSSGSFEQFF. CDR3 in DNA: TGTGCCAGCAGCCTCTCTAGCGGGAGTTTTGAGCAGTTCTTC.

With regard to this clonotype: At one of its ends the junction is not consistent with the germline gene, which may arise from a read error. The V call is TRBV18, the J call TRBJ1-1, with D tentatively TRBD1 (6 bases). Per germline, CDR1 KGHSH and CDR2 LQKENI. The CDR3 is 13 amino acids. The CDR3 nucleotides are TGTGCCAGCTCCCTTGGACAGCGAGGTGAAGCTTTATTT. This encodes CASSLGQRGEALF.

Only a few counts were recorded for this clonotype. V gene TRBV12-3 or TRBV12-4 combines with J gene TRBJ2-3; tentatively, D is TRBD2 (6 bases). V was cut by 6 bases and J by 0 bases, with 22 bases left in between. This CDR3 comprises 18 residues. The CDR3 region is CASRGRRGNSYSTDTQYF. CDR3 coding DNA: TGTGCCAGCAGAGGCCGGAGGGGAAACAGTTACAGCACAGATACGCAGTATTTT.

The chain uses TRBV27 and TRBJ1-2, with D possibly being TRBD1 (6 bases). V was shortened by 8 bases and J by 4 bases, with 14 bases between the two germline ends. The CDR3 runs 13 residues. Germline V CDR1 and CDR2: MNHEY, SMNVEV (reference sequence). The CDR3 region has the DNA TGTGCCAGCGCCTTTACAGGGTTCTATGGCTACACCTTC. Its protein product is CASAFTGFYGYTF.

V gene TRBV7-7 combines with J gene TRBJ2-5; perhaps TRBD2 as D (7 bases). Trimming removed 2 bases from V and 4 bases from J, with 14 bases in between. The CDR3 consists of 15 residues. Germline V lookup: CDR1 SSHAT, CDR2 FNYEAQ (reference sequence). The CDR3: CASSLSAGARETQYF. The CDR3 bases are TGTGCCAGCAGCTTATCTGCGGGGGCCCGAGAGACCCAGTACTTC.

In this sample, this clonotype turned up a few times. The genes are TRBV4-3 and TRBJ2-7; D unresolved. The germline gives CDR1 LGHNA, CDR2 YSLEER. The CDR3 extends over 14 amino acids. V lost 6 bases, J lost 0 bases, and 12 bases lay in between. The CDR3 DNA reads as TGCGCCAGCAGAGGGTGGAGCGACTCCTACGAGCAGTACTTC. Its translation is CASRGWSDSYEQYF.

This clonotype occurred a few times. This chain connects TRBV15 to TRBJ1-6; D remains unclear. This CDR3 region has 12 residues. Deletions cut 0 bases from V and 10 bases from J, with 4 bases between. Germline V lookup: CDR1 LNHNV, CDR2 YYDKDF (reference sequence). The CDR3 region is CATSRENSPLHF. The DNA of the CDR3 is TGTGCCACCAGCAGAGAAAACTCACCCCTCCACTTT.

This clonotype was seen a handful of times. The V call is TRBV7-2, the J call TRBJ2-1, with a tentative D call TRBD2 (6 bases). This CDR3 has 15 amino acids. The germline V gene has CDR1 SGHTA and CDR2 FQGNSA. Trimming shortened V by 3 bases and J by 4 bases, and 13 bases separated the two germline ends. As DNA, the CDR3 is TGTGCCAGCAGCTTCGGCGGGACTTCGTACAATGAGCAGTTCTTC. It translates to CASSFGGTSYNEQFF.